This T cell receptor (beta chain) was retrieved from a study of T cell changes during pregnancy in multiple sclerosis. This table comes from immunoSEQ multiplex PCR, and its TCRdb copy is limited to in-frame clones, with some not included. The sample holds tens of thousands of clones, around 94% seen once. V lost 0 bases and J lost 4, with 10 bases in between. This CDR3 region has 14 residues. Germline V CDR1 and CDR2: SGHNT, YYREEE (reference sequence). The source of this sequence is a female donor with multiple sclerosis, enrolled in a pregnancy study. This chain connects TRBV5-4 to TRBJ1-2, with no clear D. The material sequenced was peripheral blood, taken in the third trimester of pregnancy. The CDR3 protein is CASSLDEGSYGYTF. The DNA for the CDR3 is TGTGCCAGCAGCTTGGATGAGGGATCCTATGGCTACACCTTC.